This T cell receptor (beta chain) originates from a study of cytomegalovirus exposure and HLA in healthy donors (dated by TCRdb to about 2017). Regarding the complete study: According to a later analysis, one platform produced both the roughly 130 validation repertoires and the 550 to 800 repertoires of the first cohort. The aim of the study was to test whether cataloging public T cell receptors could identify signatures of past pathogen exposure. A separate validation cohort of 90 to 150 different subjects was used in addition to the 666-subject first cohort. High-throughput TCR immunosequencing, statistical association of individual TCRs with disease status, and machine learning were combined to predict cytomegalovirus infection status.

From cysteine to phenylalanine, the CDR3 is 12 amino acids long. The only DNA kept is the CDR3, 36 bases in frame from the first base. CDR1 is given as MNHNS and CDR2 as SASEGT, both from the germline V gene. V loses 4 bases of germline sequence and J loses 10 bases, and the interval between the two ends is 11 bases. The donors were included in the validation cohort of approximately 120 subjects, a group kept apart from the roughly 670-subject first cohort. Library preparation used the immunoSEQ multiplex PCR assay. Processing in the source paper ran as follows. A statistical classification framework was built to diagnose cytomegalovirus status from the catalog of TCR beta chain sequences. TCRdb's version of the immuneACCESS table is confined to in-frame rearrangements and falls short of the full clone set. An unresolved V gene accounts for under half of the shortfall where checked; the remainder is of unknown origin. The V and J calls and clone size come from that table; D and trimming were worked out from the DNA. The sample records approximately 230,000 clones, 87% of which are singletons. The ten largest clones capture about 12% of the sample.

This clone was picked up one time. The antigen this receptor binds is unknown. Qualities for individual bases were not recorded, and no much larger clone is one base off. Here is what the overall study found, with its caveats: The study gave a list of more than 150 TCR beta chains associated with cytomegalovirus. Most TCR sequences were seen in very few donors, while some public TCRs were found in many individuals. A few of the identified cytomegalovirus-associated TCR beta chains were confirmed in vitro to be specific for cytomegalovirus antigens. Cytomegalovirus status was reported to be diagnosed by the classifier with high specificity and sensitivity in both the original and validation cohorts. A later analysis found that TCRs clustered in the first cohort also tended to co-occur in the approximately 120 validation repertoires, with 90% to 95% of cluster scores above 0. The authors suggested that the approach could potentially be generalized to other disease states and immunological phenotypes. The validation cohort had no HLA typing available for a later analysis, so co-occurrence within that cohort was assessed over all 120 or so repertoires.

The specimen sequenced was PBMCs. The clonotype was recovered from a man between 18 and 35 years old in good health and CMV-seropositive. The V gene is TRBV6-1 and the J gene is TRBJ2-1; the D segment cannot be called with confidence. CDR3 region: CASSVSVGEQFF. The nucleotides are TGTGCCAGCAGTGTGTCGGTGGGGGAGCAGTTCTTC.